Following are 5 T cell receptor beta chains from one sample sequenced in a study of cytomegalovirus exposure and HLA in healthy donors. Primers for the PCR totalled 60 Vbeta and 13 Jbeta. Libraries were prepared by immunoSEQ multiplex PCR; TCRdb keeps only in-frame clonotypes and omits some of them. This repertoire includes roughly 39,000 clones. Sequencing was carried out using PBMCs. These receptors were taken from a woman younger than 45 in good health and CMV-seropositive.

The chain couples TRBV11-2 to TRBJ2-3; the match to TRBD1 covers 8 bases. Germline CDR1 reads SGHAT; CDR2 reads FQNNGV. The V segment lost 4 bases and the J segment 3 bases; nucleotides outside the gene matches: 9. CDR3 length equals 16 residues. The CDR3 protein is CASSSGRDRLTDTQYF. In nucleotides, the CDR3 is TGTGCCAGCAGCTCCGGTCGGGACAGGTTAACAGATACGCAGTATTTT.

This chain uses TRBV5-8 with TRBJ2-7, with TRBD1 identical over 9 bases. J was trimmed by 7 bases and V by 3 bases; bases with no gene match: 8. The CDR3 is 14 residues long. Germline values: CDR1 SGHTS, CDR2 YDEGEE. CDR3 in amino acids: CASSSGQGLGEQYF. In DNA form, the CDR3 reads TGTGCCAGCAGCTCGGGACAGGGTCTGGGTGAGCAGTACTTC.

The V call is TRBV5-1, the J call TRBJ1-5; perhaps TRBD1 as D (5 bases). Trimming left V 2 bases short and J 7 bases short, with 13 bases between. The CDR3 runs 14 residues. Germline-derived CDR1 and CDR2 are SGHRS and YFSETQ. CDR3 nucleotides: TGCGCCAGCAGCTTTGGGGGGACGGGGCAGCCCCAGCATTTT. Translation gives CASSFGGTGQPQHF.

This chain connects TRBV13 to TRBJ1-6; D is undetermined. The germline V gene encodes CDR1 PRHDT and CDR2 FYEKMQ (reference sequence). The CDR3 runs 12 residues. Trimming stripped 2 bases from V and 10 bases from J, with 6 bases between. In nucleotides, the CDR3 is TGTGCCAGCAGCTTATGGCCCTCACCCCTCCACTTT. Protein product: CASSLWPSPLHF.

This chain joins TRBV7-9 and TRBJ2-1, with 11 nucleotides matching TRBD1. J lost 6 bases, V lost 4 bases, and 8 bases had no gene match. Germline V gives CDR1 SEHNR, CDR2 FQNEAQ (reference sequence). This CDR3 has 16 residues. CDR3 DNA sequence: TGTGCCAGCAGCTGGGGGACAGGGGGTAACGGCAATGAGCAGTTCTTC. Translation gives CASSWGTGGNGNEQFF.